This note documents a single T cell receptor beta chain sequence. Its cognate antigen is unknown. V shed 3 bases and J shed 3 bases, with 16 bases lying between them. The CDR3 is 16 amino acids. The germline V gene encodes CDR1 SGHNT and CDR2 YYREEE (reference sequence). TCRdb processed the reads anew with MiXCR; each CDR3 protein has one entry. This sample yields about 130,000 distinct CDR3 sequences, of which about 31% are seen a single time; roughly 51% belongs to the top ten. This entry comes from a study of T cell repertoires in cytomegalovirus infection. In the study overall: Based on public TCR beta signatures, there were indications of CMV infection and of a matching HLA type. Overall study findings and caveats: CMV carriers having the relevant HLA were flagged by cumulative public TCR beta family frequency.

The material sequenced was CD8+ T cells from cultured PBMCs, taken from culture after CMV antigen stimulation. This sequence joins TRBV5-4 and TRBJ2-1, with D perhaps matching TRBD2 (6 bases). The receptor's source is a human donor in good health (CMV status not recorded). Some clones in this sample may be carry-over from other donors' samples. CDR3: CASSSTLARGYNEQFF. The CDR3 bases are TGTGCCAGCAGCTCAACCCTAGCGCGAGGCTACAATGAGCAGTTCTTC.